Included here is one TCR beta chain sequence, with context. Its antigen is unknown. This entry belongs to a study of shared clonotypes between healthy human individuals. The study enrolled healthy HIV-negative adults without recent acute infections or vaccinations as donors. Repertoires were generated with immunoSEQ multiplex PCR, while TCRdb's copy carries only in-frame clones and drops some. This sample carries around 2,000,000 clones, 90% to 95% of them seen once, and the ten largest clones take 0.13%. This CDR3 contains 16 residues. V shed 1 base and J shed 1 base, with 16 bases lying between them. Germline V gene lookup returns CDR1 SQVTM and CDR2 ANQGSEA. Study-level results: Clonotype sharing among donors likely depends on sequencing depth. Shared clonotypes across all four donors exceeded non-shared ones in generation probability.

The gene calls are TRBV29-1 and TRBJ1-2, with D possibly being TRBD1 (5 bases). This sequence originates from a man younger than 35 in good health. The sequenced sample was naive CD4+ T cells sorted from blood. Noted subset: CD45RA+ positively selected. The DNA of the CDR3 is TGCAGCGTTGAAGCTACGGGGCAGCCCCTTAACTATGGCTACACCTTC. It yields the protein CSVEATGQPLNYGYTF.